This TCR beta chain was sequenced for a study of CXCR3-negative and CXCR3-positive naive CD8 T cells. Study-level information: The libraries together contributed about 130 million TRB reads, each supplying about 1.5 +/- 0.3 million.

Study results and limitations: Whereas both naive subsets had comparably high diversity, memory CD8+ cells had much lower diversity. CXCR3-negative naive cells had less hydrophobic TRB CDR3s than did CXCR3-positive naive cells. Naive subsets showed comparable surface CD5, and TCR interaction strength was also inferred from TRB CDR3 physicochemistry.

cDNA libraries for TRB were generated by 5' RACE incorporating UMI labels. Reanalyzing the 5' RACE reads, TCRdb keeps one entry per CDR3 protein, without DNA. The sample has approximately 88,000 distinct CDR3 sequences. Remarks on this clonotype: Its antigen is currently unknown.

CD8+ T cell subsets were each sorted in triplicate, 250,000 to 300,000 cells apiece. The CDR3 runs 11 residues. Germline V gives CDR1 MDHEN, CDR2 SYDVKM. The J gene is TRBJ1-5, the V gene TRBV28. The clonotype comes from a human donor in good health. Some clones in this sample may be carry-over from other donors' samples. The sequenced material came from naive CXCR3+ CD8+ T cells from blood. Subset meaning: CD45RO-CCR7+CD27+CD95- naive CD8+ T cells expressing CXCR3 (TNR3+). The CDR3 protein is CASSEGQPQHF. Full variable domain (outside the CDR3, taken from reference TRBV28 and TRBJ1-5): DVKVTQSSRYLVKRTGEKVFLECVQDMDHENMFWYRQDPGLGLRLIYFSYDVKMKEKGDIPEGYSVSREKKERFSLILESASTNQTSMYLCASSEGQPQHFGDGTRLSIL.